The 4 T cell receptor beta chains listed next were all sequenced from one sample in a study of immune evolution from preneoplasia to lung adenocarcinoma. Profiled with immunoSEQ multiplex PCR; TCRdb holds only in-frame clones, not every one. The sample gives about 5,700 clones, over 75% of which show up once; 11% is in the top ten. The specimen sequenced was FFPE minimally invasive lung adenocarcinoma tissue. Receptors were obtained from a person aged 55-80 years with lung adenocarcinoma.

This sequence joins TRBV28 and TRBJ1-6; D unclear. The CDR3 runs to 14 residues. CDR1 is MDHEN, CDR2 SYDVKM, per germline. The germline V and J ends were trimmed by 5 bases and 0 bases, with 5 bases remaining between them. In nucleotides, the CDR3 is TGTGCCAGCAGTCTGAGCTCCTATAATTCACCCCTCCACTTT. Protein product: CASSLSSYNSPLHF.

This chain links TRBV7-2 with TRBJ2-7; 7 bases are a match to TRBD1. The CDR3 is 19 amino acids. Per germline, CDR1 SGHTA and CDR2 FQGNSA. The junction had 23 bases not matched to a gene; V was cut back by 5 bases and J by 4 bases. CDR3 in amino acids: CASSAAEFRRWDSEYEQYF. DNA of the CDR3: TGTGCCAGCAGCGCCGCTGAATTTCGCCGATGGGACAGTGAATACGAGCAGTACTTC.

The chain employs TRBV13 and TRBJ2-1; 7 bases map to TRBD2. The germline V gene encodes CDR1 PRHDT and CDR2 FYEKMQ (reference sequence). After removal of 2 bases from V and 0 bases from J, the junction contained 16 bases not matched to a gene. The CDR3 spans 20 residues. The CDR3 DNA reads as TGTGCCAGCAGCTTATACAAGCGGGAAAGAGGAAGAGGCTCCTACAATGAGCAGTTCTTC. Its translation is CASSLYKRERGRGSYNEQFF.

This clone has only a few counts. The CDR3 loop is CASSLTDNEQFF. CDR3 nucleotide sequence: TGTGCCAGCAGCCTGACTGACAATGAGCAGTTCTTC. The V call is TRBV5-5, the J call TRBJ2-1; D not resolved. The germline gives CDR1 SGHKS, CDR2 YYEKEE (reference sequence). V was shortened by 4 bases and J by 5 bases, with 7 bases between the two germline ends. This CDR3 region has 12 residues. Variable domain in full (rest from reference TRBV5-5 and TRBJ2-1): DAGVTQSPTHLIKTRGQQVTLRCSPISGHKSVSWYQQVLGQGPQFIFQYYEKEERGRGNFPDRFSARQFPNYSSELNVNALLLGDSALYLCASSLTDNEQFFGPGTRLTVL.